The 24 T cell receptor beta chains below all came from one sample that was sequenced in a study of cytomegalovirus exposure and HLA in healthy donors. The data were produced by immunoSEQ multiplex PCR, yet TCRdb's version contains in-frame clones alone and is incomplete. The sample contains 120,000 to 150,000 clones, around four fifths of which appear only once. Sequenced material: PBMCs. These receptors originate from a woman aged 25-40 years in good health and CMV-seronegative.

V and J are TRBV28 and TRBJ1-4; perhaps TRBD1 as D (6 bases). The V and J ends lost 8 bases and 2 bases respectively, with 12 bases between them. Germline V gene lookup returns CDR1 MDHEN and CDR2 SYDVKM. The CDR3 spans 14 residues. The CDR3 reads CASCTGSTNEKLFF. In DNA, the CDR3 is TGTGCCAGCTGCACAGGGTCCACTAATGAAAAACTGTTTTTT.

J is TRBJ1-6 and V is TRBV5-6; the D gene is possibly TRBD1 (6 bases). The germline V gene encodes CDR1 SGHDT and CDR2 YYEEEE. V was pared by 0 bases and J by 7 bases, with 11 bases between. CDR3 length: 15 amino acids. CDR3 region: CASSLDGRGNSPLHF. CDR3 coding DNA: TGTGCCAGCAGCTTGGACGGCAGGGGAAATTCACCCCTCCACTTT. Drawing the rest from reference TRBV5-6 and TRBJ1-6, the complete variable domain is DAGVTQSPTHLIKTRGQQVTLRCSPKSGHDTVSWYQQALGQGPQFIFQYYEEEERQRGNFPDRFSGHQFPNYSSELNVNALLLGDSALYLCASSLDGRGNSPLHFGNGTRLTVT.

This chain links TRBV9 with TRBJ2-1; 12 nucleotides agree with TRBD2. Germline CDR1 reads SGDLS; CDR2 reads YYNGEE. The CDR3 runs to 17 residues. V lost 4 bases and J lost 3; bases outside the gene matches: 8. The CDR3 DNA follows: TGTGCCAGCAGCTCCACTAGCGGGGGGCAGGTCTACAATGAGCAGTTCTTC. Its protein is CASSSTSGGQVYNEQFF.

This clone showed up just once. This sequence joins TRBV4-2 and TRBJ2-7; D call uncertain. Looked up from germline, CDR1 is LGHNA and CDR2 is YNFKEQ. This CDR3 comprises 13 residues. With 0 bases removed from V and 6 bases from J, the gap between germline ends came to 9 bases. As DNA, the CDR3 is TGTGCCAGCAGCCAAGACCCTGGCTCCGAGCAGTACTTC. Its translation is CASSQDPGSEQYF.

The rearrangement links TRBV7-3 to TRBJ1-1; D uncertain. Germline V gene lookup returns CDR1 SGHTA and CDR2 FQGTGA. V lost 4 bases, J lost 4 bases, and 10 bases lay in between. The CDR3 extends over 13 amino acids. The CDR3 region has the DNA TGTGCCAGCAGCTGGGAGGGCACCACTGAAGCTTTCTTT. Protein sequence: CASSWEGTTEAFF.

Note on this clone: The junction departs from the called germline gene at one end, perhaps through a read error. The chain carries TRBV10-1 and TRBJ2-3; a possible D gene is TRBD2 (6 bases). Germline CDR1 is WNHNN and CDR2 is SYGVQD (reference sequence). The CDR3 has 15 amino acids. Here the CDR3 reads CANSSSGLSQDTQYF. DNA for the CDR3: TGCGCCAACAGTTCCTCGGGACTCAGTCAAGATACGCAGTATTTT.

The chain has TRBV5-1 and TRBJ1-1; weak D call: TRBD1 (6 bases). Germline lookup yields CDR1 SGHRS and CDR2 YFSETQ. This CDR3 is built from 15 residues. V was pared by 0 bases and J by 2 bases, with 11 bases between. This chain's CDR3 is CASSLAQGFNTEAFF. The DNA for the CDR3 is TGCGCCAGCAGCTTGGCACAGGGCTTTAACACTGAAGCTTTCTTT.

CDR3 residues: CASSPASGGSPYNEQFF. The CDR3, as DNA: TGTGCCAGCTCACCAGCTAGCGGGGGGAGCCCCTACAATGAGCAGTTCTTC. V and J are TRBV18 and TRBJ2-1; 11 nucleotides agree with TRBD2. CDR1 is KGHSH and CDR2 is LQKENI in the germline V gene. The CDR3 has 17 residues. Trimming removed 2 bases from V and 2 bases from J; junction bases left unmatched: 5.

This chain links TRBV10-1 with TRBJ1-5; D call uncertain. V was shortened by 7 bases and J by 2 bases, with 12 bases between the two germline ends. CDR3 length: 14 amino acids. Germline CDR1 and CDR2: WNHNN and SYGVQD (reference sequence). The CDR3 sequence: CASIGGQGNQPQHF. The CDR3 bases are TGCGCCAGCATAGGTGGCCAGGGCAATCAGCCCCAGCATTTT.

The CDR3 reads CASSTVRGETQYF. CDR3 nucleotides: TGTGCCAGTAGTACAGTACGCGGGGAGACCCAGTACTTC. The rearrangement links TRBV19 to TRBJ2-5; possibly TRBD2 for D (5 bases). With 4 bases removed from V and 5 bases from J, the gap between germline ends came to 11 bases. CDR3 length: 13 amino acids. Per the germline V gene, CDR1 is LNHDA and CDR2 is SQIVND (reference sequence).

The rearrangement joins TRBV27 to TRBJ2-7; 12 positions match TRBD1. This CDR3 region has 14 residues. The trim removed 0 bases at V and 6 bases at J, leaving 0 bases unmatched. Germline V gene sequence: CDR1 MNHEY, CDR2 SMNVEV (reference sequence). The CDR3 bases are TGTGCCAGCAGTTTATCGGGACAGGGGGCCGAGCAGTACTTC. As protein: CASSLSGQGAEQYF.

This rearrangement joins TRBV4-1 to TRBJ2-1, with D unresolved. The germline gives CDR1 MGHRA, CDR2 YSYEKL. V lost 1 base to trimming and J lost 0 bases, with 13 bases between them. CDR3 length equals 17 residues. The CDR3 DNA reads as TGCGCCAGCAGCCAAGTCTCCCACCCCAGCTCCTACAATGAGCAGTTCTTC. Translation: CASSQVSHPSSYNEQFF.

The V gene is TRBV5-1, the J gene TRBJ1-1, with 7 bases matching TRBD1. The CDR3 runs 14 residues. The trim removed 4 bases at V and 4 bases at J, leaving 7 bases unmatched. Germline values: CDR1 SGHRS, CDR2 YFSETQ. CDR3 protein: CASSGMTGRTEAFF. The CDR3 nucleotides are TGCGCCAGCAGCGGGATGACAGGGCGCACTGAAGCTTTCTTT. The variable domain in full, completed from reference TRBV5-1 and TRBJ1-1, reads KAGVTQTPRYLIKTRGQQVTLSCSPISGHRSVSWYQQTPGQGLQFLFEYFSETQRNKGNFPGRFSGRQFSNSRSEMNVSTLELGDSALYLCASSGMTGRTEAFFGQGTRLTVV.

The chain couples TRBV27 to TRBJ1-3; 7 nucleotides agree with TRBD1. The ends lost 6 bases at V and 0 bases at J; junction bases unmatched: 8. Germline assignment: CDR1 MNHEY and CDR2 SMNVEV (reference sequence). The CDR3 has 16 residues. CDR3 DNA sequence: TGTGCCAGCAGAGCCGGGACAGTAAGCTCTGGAAACACCATATATTTT. Residues: CASRAGTVSSGNTIYF.

The rearrangement links TRBV7-2 to TRBJ1-5; 9 bases are a match to TRBD1. This CDR3 has 16 amino acids. The V and J ends lost 3 bases and 5 bases, in that order; junction bases with no gene match: 8. Germline CDR1 is SGHTA and CDR2 is FQGNSA. The CDR3 nucleotides read TGTGCCAGCAGCTTGGCAACAGGGGGCACCGATCAGCCCCAGCATTTT. It codes for CASSLATGGTDQPQHF.

The V call is TRBV9, the J call TRBJ2-1; 12 positions agree with TRBD2. From germline, CDR1 is SGDLS and CDR2 YYNGEE. The CDR3 totals 15 residues. V was pared by 3 bases and J by 9 bases, with 7 bases of the junction left unmatched. This CDR3 is CASSALAGGLGEQFF. In nucleotides, the CDR3 is TGTGCCAGCAGCGCCCTAGCGGGGGGGCTTGGTGAGCAGTTCTTC.

The J gene is TRBJ1-1, the V gene TRBV2; 7 bases align to TRBD1. CDR3 length equals 14 residues. V was pared by 7 bases and J by 0 bases, with 5 bases of the junction left unmatched. Germline V gene lookup returns CDR1 SNHLY and CDR2 FYNNEI. The chain's CDR3 is CASIPQGMNTEAFF. For the CDR3, the DNA is TGTGCCAGCATACCACAGGGGATGAACACTGAAGCTTTCTTT.

The gene calls are TRBV28 and TRBJ2-1; the D gene is possibly TRBD2 (7 bases). The germline CDR1 and CDR2 sequences are MDHEN and SYDVKM. Trimming cost V 8 bases and J 8 bases, with 19 bases left between them. This CDR3 comprises 14 residues. The CDR3 spells CASLLGGALDEQFF. The CDR3 nucleotides read TGTGCCAGCCTTTTAGGGGGGGCCTTGGATGAGCAGTTCTTC.

The chain combines TRBV11-1 with TRBJ2-1, with D tentatively TRBD2 (6 bases). Trimming pared 3 bases from V and 5 bases from J, leaving 11 bases between. From germline, CDR1 is SGHAT and CDR2 FQDESV (reference sequence). The CDR3 runs to 14 residues. CDR3 sequence (DNA): TGTGCCAGCAGCTTCATAGCGGTAAACAATGAGCAGTTCTTC. As protein: CASSFIAVNNEQFF. Supplemented by reference TRBV11-1 and TRBJ2-1, the full variable domain reads EAEVAQSPRYKITEKSQAVAFWCDPISGHATLYWYRQILGQGPELLVQFQDESVVDDSQLPKDRFSAERLKGVDSTLKIQPAELGDSAMYLCASSFIAVNNEQFFGPGTRLTVL.

Here the CDR3 DNA reads TGTGCCAGCAGCCCAGGGACTAGCGGGGGGGCTAATGAGCAGTTCTTC. Protein product: CASSPGTSGGANEQFF. The chain joins TRBV7-9 to TRBJ2-1, with TRBD2 matching over 16 bases. With V trimmed by 5 bases and J by 7 bases, 5 bases remained unmatched. Germline V CDR1 and CDR2: SEHNR, FQNEAQ (reference sequence). This CDR3 is 16 amino acids long.

The chain links TRBV10-1 to TRBJ2-1, with 7 bases fitting TRBD1. The length of the CDR3 is 16 residues. J lost 1 base, V lost 6 bases, and 9 bases had no gene match. Germline CDR1 WNHNN, CDR2 SYGVQD (reference sequence). CDR3 DNA sequence: TGCGCCAGCAGAGAGGGACAGACCCATTCCTACAATGAGCAGTTCTTC. Translated: CASREGQTHSYNEQFF.

V is TRBV11-2 and J is TRBJ2-1; TRBD1 might be the D (6 bases). Germline V gene data show CDR1 as SGHAT and CDR2 as FQNNGV. Trimming removed 6 bases from V and 15 bases from J, with 15 bases in between. The length of the CDR3 is 11 residues. Here the CDR3 DNA reads TGTGCCAGCAGACGGACAGAGATTGTGTTCTTC. Amino acid sequence: CASRRTEIVFF.

The gene calls are TRBV13 and TRBJ2-7; a weak D match, TRBD1 (8 bases). V shed 7 bases and J shed 6 bases, with 10 bases lying between them. Germline CDR1 reads PRHDT; CDR2 reads FYEKMQ (reference sequence). The CDR3 has 11 amino acids. The CDR3 reads CASNRGGEQYF. The DNA of the CDR3 is TGTGCCAGCAACAGGGGGGGCGAGCAGTACTTC. Variable domain in full (rest from reference TRBV13 and TRBJ2-7): AAGVIQSPRHLIKEKRETATLKCYPIPRHDTVYWYQQGPGQDPQFLISFYEKMQSDKGSIPDRFSAQQFSDYHSELNMSSLELGDSALYFCASNRGGEQYFGPGTRLTVT.

The V and J genes are TRBV19 and TRBJ1-6; tentative D call: TRBD1 (5 bases). Germline CDR1 is LNHDA and CDR2 is SQIVND (reference sequence). The CDR3 covers 16 residues. Between the trimmed V and J ends, which lost 7 bases and 11 bases, there was a span of 24 bases. CDR3 nucleotide sequence: TGTGCCAGTACCGAGACCGATATCCAGGGATGGGCACCCCTCCACTTT. Protein sequence: CASTETDIQGWAPLHF.